This is a list of T cell receptor beta chains from one sample in a study of CD8 T cells in ankylosing spondylitis. TCRdb called the 5' RACE reads again in MiXCR, with one record for every CDR3 protein. The table records about 360,000 distinct CDR3 sequences, about 20% of them present only once. Sequencing input: blood, either unsorted or a sorted T cell fraction (not recorded which). These receptors came from a male donor with ankylosing spondylitis or in good health (not recorded which). The CDR3 runs from the conserved cysteine through the conserved F or W. The order of the fields is D gene, J gene, clone size, V gene, CDR3 protein, CDR3 DNA. The D gene is left open where the match is weak. Where a row states a size, it is once, few, many or the class of an expanded clone; other rows omit it.

TRBD2 | TRBJ2-7 | few | TRBV27 | CASSSRTSGAYEQYF | TGTGCCAGCAGTTCCCGGACTAGCGGGGCGTACGAGCAGTACTTC
. | TRBJ2-2 | . | TRBV30 | CAWSGSDGYGELFF | TGTGCCTGGAGTGGTTCAGACGGTTACGGGGAGCTGTTTTTT
. | TRBJ1-1 | . | TRBV13 | CASSLAPRKASEAFF | TGTGCCAGCAGCTTAGCGCCCAGGAAAGCGTCTGAAGCTTTCTTT
. | TRBJ1-3 | few | TRBV7-6 | CASSRAGVNTIYF | TGTGCCAGCAGCCGTGCGGGGGTAAACACCATATATTTT
. | TRBJ2-3 | . | TRBV20-1 | CSARLRDTDTQYF | TGCAGTGCTAGACTCAGGGACACAGATACGCAGTATTTT
TRBD2 | TRBJ2-4 | . | TRBV20-1 | CSAPASGGTLSKNIQYF | TGCAGTGCCCCGGCTAGCGGGGGGACTCTCTCCAAAAACATTCAGTACTTC
. | TRBJ2-1 | . | TRBV28 | CASSPFPGSTYNEQFF | TGTGCCAGCAGCCCATTTCCAGGGAGCACCTACAATGAGCAGTTCTTC
TRBD1 | TRBJ1-4 | . | TRBV6-1 | CASGAGTGDEKLFF | TGTGCCAGCGGAGCCGGGACAGGGGATGAAAAACTGTTTTTT
TRBD1 | TRBJ2-6 | few | TRBV15 | CATSSGQGASLTGANVLTF | TGTGCCACCAGCAGCGGACAGGGCGCGTCGTTGACTGGGGCCAACGTCCTGACTTTC
. | TRBJ2-7 | few | TRBV20-1 | CSATDHRETHYEQYF | TGCAGTGCAACCGACCACAGGGAGACCCACTACGAGCAGTACTTC